Below, 27 T cell receptor beta chains from the same sample are listed, as sequenced in a study of cytomegalovirus exposure and HLA in healthy donors. The study ran its PCR with 60 Vbeta and 13 Jbeta primers. Only in-frame clones appear in the TCRdb table, and some are missing; sequencing was by immunoSEQ multiplex PCR. The sample holds some 95,000 clones, about 80% seen once. Material for sequencing was PBMCs. The receptors come from a man in his thirties or forties in good health and CMV-seronegative.

The rearrangement joins TRBV10-3 to TRBJ2-7; 7 nucleotides align to TRBD2. The ends lost 2 bases at V and 6 bases at J; junction bases unmatched: 10. The CDR3 runs to 15 residues. Germline CDR1 ENHRY, CDR2 SYGVKD. CDR3 residues: CAISEPEAGVSEQYF. The CDR3 DNA sequence: TGTGCCATCAGTGAGCCGGAGGCGGGGGTGAGCGAGCAGTACTTC.

The V gene is TRBV5-1, the J gene TRBJ2-3; possibly TRBD2 for D (7 bases). Trimming took off 0 bases at V and 1 base at J, with 12 bases between the two ends. The germline V gene has CDR1 SGHRS and CDR2 YFSETQ. The CDR3 is made up of 16 amino acids. This CDR3 reads CASSLDRGGGTDTQYF. As DNA, the CDR3 is TGCGCCAGCAGCTTGGACAGAGGGGGGGGCACAGATACGCAGTATTTT.

Concerning this clone itself: This CDR3 is also generated by other DNA sequences in the sample. The chain combines TRBV9 with TRBJ1-6; possible D gene TRBD1, 6 bases. V dropped 0 bases and J dropped 0 bases, with 10 bases sitting between them. The germline V gene encodes CDR1 SGDLS and CDR2 YYNGEE. The CDR3 extends over 17 amino acids. As DNA, the CDR3 is TGTGCCAGCAGCGTAGCTGGACAGAGCTCCTATAATTCACCCCTCCACTTT. Protein sequence: CASSVAGQSSYNSPLHF.

In this sample, this clone turned up once. V gene TRBV9 combines with J gene TRBJ2-4; D gene uncertain. Deletions cut 0 bases from V and 0 bases from J, with 10 bases between. This CDR3 is built from 16 residues. Germline V gives CDR1 SGDLS, CDR2 YYNGEE. In DNA form, the CDR3 reads TGTGCCAGCAGCGTAGAGCCAAGCCTAGCCAAAAACATTCAGTACTTC. Its protein product is CASSVEPSLAKNIQYF.

This rearrangement joins TRBV2 to TRBJ2-1; D perhaps matches TRBD2 (5 bases). V lost 4 bases to trimming and J lost 6 bases, with 13 bases between them. Germline CDR1 reads SNHLY; CDR2 reads FYNNEI. The CDR3 contains 14 residues. CDR3 loop: CASSVSVEGNEQFF. The CDR3 DNA is TGTGCCAGCAGTGTTAGCGTCGAAGGCAATGAGCAGTTCTTC. Variable domain in full (rest from reference TRBV2 and TRBJ2-1): EPEVTQTPSHQVTQMGQEVILRCVPISNHLYFYWYRQILGQKVEFLVSFYNNEISEKSEIFDDQFSVERPDGSNFTLKIRSTKLEDSAMYFCASSVSVEGNEQFFGPGTRLTVL.

This rearrangement joins TRBV18 to TRBJ2-7; 9 bases are a match to TRBD1. The V segment lost 0 bases and the J segment 2 bases; nucleotides outside the gene matches: 2. From germline, CDR1 is KGHSH and CDR2 LQKENI. This CDR3 spans 15 amino acids. CDR3 DNA sequence: TGTGCCAGCTCACCACCGGGACAGGGTCCCTACGAGCAGTACTTC. Its translation is CASSPPGQGPYEQYF.

The chain joins TRBV30 to TRBJ1-6, with D perhaps matching TRBD1 (5 bases). The germline gives CDR1 GTSNPN, CDR2 SVGIG (reference sequence). The V end was cut by 3 bases, the J end by 7 bases, with 10 bases between. The CDR3 is 13 residues long. Here the CDR3 DNA reads TGTGCCTGGAGCGTCCCAGGGAATTCACCCCTCCACTTT. Translating it yields CAWSVPGNSPLHF.

This clone was found once. This rearrangement joins TRBV5-4 to TRBJ2-3, with D possibly matching TRBD2 (5 bases). Germline values: CDR1 SGHNT, CDR2 YYREEE (reference sequence). Trimming shortened V by 4 bases and J by 4 bases, and 16 bases separated the two germline ends. There are 15 residues in the CDR3. The CDR3 here is CASSPPGSRADTQYF. The CDR3 coding sequence is TGTGCCAGCAGCCCCCCTGGGAGCCGGGCAGATACGCAGTATTTT.

The J gene is TRBJ1-5, the V gene TRBV28; unclear D gene. The CDR3 runs to 17 residues. CDR1 is MDHEN and CDR2 is SYDVKM in the germline V gene. The ends were cut back, 4 bases at V and 7 bases at J, with 23 bases in the middle. CDR3 coding DNA: TGTGCCAGCAGTTCCGAGGCCACCTTTCCGGGTTCCCAGCCCCAGCATTTT. Translation: CASSSEATFPGSQPQHF.

The CDR3: CSVTRQGAGTNEKLFF. Here the CDR3 DNA reads TGCAGCGTAACACGGCAAGGGGCTGGTACTAATGAAAAACTGTTTTTT. The chain combines TRBV29-1 with TRBJ1-4, with D possibly TRBD1 on 5 matching bases. Trimming cost V 6 bases and J 2 bases, with 19 bases left between them. In germline, CDR1 is SQVTM, CDR2 ANQGSEA. The CDR3 is 16 amino acids.

The CDR3 nucleotides are TGTGCCAGCAGCTTAGCCAGGACTAGCTTCTACGGGGAGCTGTTTTTT. Translating gives CASSLARTSFYGELFF. J is TRBJ2-2 and V is TRBV7-8; 8 bases fit TRBD2. The CDR3 extends over 16 amino acids. The ends lost 0 bases at V and 7 bases at J; junction bases unmatched: 7. The germline V gene has CDR1 SGHVS and CDR2 FQNEAQ. Drawing the rest from reference TRBV7-8 and TRBJ2-2, the complete variable domain is GAGVSQSPRYKVAKRGQDVALRCDPISGHVSLFWYQQALGQGPEFLTYFQNEAQLDKSGLPSDRFFAERPEGSVSTLKIQRTQQEDSAVYLCASSLARTSFYGELFFGEGSRLTVL.

The chain links TRBV6-1 to TRBJ2-7; 7 bases align to TRBD1. CDR1 MNHNS and CDR2 SASEGT come from the germline V gene. V lost 3 bases and J lost 5; bases outside the gene matches: 4. The CDR3 has 13 amino acids. CDR3 sequence: CASSDRQGDEQYF. For the CDR3, the DNA is TGTGCCAGCAGTGATAGACAGGGCGACGAGCAGTACTTC.

The chain couples TRBV5-1 to TRBJ2-2; D possibly corresponds to TRBD1 (5 bases). The V gene's germline CDR1 is SGHRS and CDR2 YFSETQ. This CDR3 region has 15 residues. Trimming removed 0 bases at V and 6 bases at J, with 12 bases between. This chain's CDR3 is CASSLVGQGPGELFF. For the CDR3, the DNA is TGCGCCAGCAGCTTGGTGGGTCAGGGCCCCGGGGAGCTGTTTTTT.

The chain couples TRBV7-8 to TRBJ2-7; 14 bases match TRBD2. The junction had 7 bases not matched to a gene; V was cut back by 0 bases and J by 3 bases. Per the germline V gene, CDR1 is SGHVS and CDR2 is FQNEAQ. This CDR3 spans 18 amino acids. The CDR3 bases are TGTGCCAGCAGCTTAGCGGGACTAGCGGGGGTAACCCACTACGAGCAGTACTTC. Translating it yields CASSLAGLAGVTHYEQYF.

This chain uses TRBV20-1 with TRBJ2-7; the D gene is possibly TRBD2 (5 bases). From germline, CDR1 is DFQATT and CDR2 SNEGSKA (reference sequence). V was clipped by 3 bases and J by 5 bases, with 8 bases between them. This CDR3 has 11 residues. The CDR3 nucleotides read TGCAGTGCTAGGAGGACTGACGAGCAGTACTTC. Its translation is CSARRTDEQYF.

The chain joins TRBV10-3 to TRBJ1-2, with 8 bases that match TRBD1. The CDR3 is made up of 14 amino acids. The V gene's germline CDR1 is ENHRY and CDR2 SYGVKD. V lost 0 bases and J lost 7; bases outside the gene matches: 4. The chain's CDR3 is CAISESAGGRGYTF. The DNA of the CDR3 is TGTGCCATCAGTGAGTCCGCAGGGGGCCGTGGCTACACCTTC.

The sample holds one count of this clone. The sample holds other DNA sequences that translate to the same CDR3. The chain is built from TRBV27 and TRBJ1-2; TRBD1 might be the D (6 bases). Germline V gene data show CDR1 as MNHEY and CDR2 as SMNVEV (reference sequence). With 5 bases removed from V and 2 bases from J, the gap between germline ends came to 9 bases. CDR3 size: 13 residues. Written as DNA, the CDR3 is TGTGCCAGCAGTCTAACAGGGAACTATGGCTACACCTTC. Translation gives CASSLTGNYGYTF.

This chain links TRBV7-9 with TRBJ2-3, with TRBD1 matching over 8 bases. CDR1 and CDR2 (germline): SEHNR, FQNEAQ (reference sequence). The CDR3 runs 15 residues. V shed 5 bases, J shed 8 bases, and the junction held 12 bases outside the gene matches. The CDR3 region is CASSQGAATQGTQYF. CDR3 bases: TGTGCCAGCAGCCAGGGGGCGGCAACCCAGGGTACGCAGTATTTT.

The chain combines TRBV7-9 with TRBJ2-7; D possibly corresponds to TRBD2 (6 bases). Between the trimmed V and J ends, which lost 5 bases and 5 bases, there was a span of 19 bases. Germline CDR1 and CDR2: SEHNR and FQNEAQ (reference sequence). The CDR3 runs to 15 residues. The CDR3 nucleotides read TGTGCCAGCAGCCCATCAGGCGGGACTCTTGACGAGCAGTACTTC. Residues: CASSPSGGTLDEQYF.

This clone was seen only a few times. Other DNA sequences in the sample encode the same CDR3. The gene calls are TRBV6-1 and TRBJ1-2; the D gene is possibly TRBD1 (6 bases). V dropped 1 base and J dropped 5 bases, with 14 bases sitting between them. CDR1 and CDR2 from the germline V gene are MNHNS and SASEGT. This CDR3 spans 15 amino acids. CDR3 sequence reads: CASSEESGGGYGYTF. In DNA, the CDR3 is TGTGCCAGCAGTGAAGAGTCGGGGGGCGGGTATGGCTACACCTTC.

V gene TRBV29-1 combines with J gene TRBJ2-7, with a tentative D call TRBD2 (6 bases). From germline, CDR1 is SQVTM and CDR2 ANQGSEA. This CDR3 region has 14 residues. Trimming removed 7 bases from V and 0 bases from J, with 16 bases in between. The CDR3 DNA reads TGCAGCGCCCTCCGGGACTCGAGCTCCTACGAGCAGTACTTC. Amino acid sequence: CSALRDSSSYEQYF.

This clone appeared once. The V gene is TRBV6-1, the J gene TRBJ1-4; no reliable D call. Per the germline V gene, CDR1 is MNHNS and CDR2 is SASEGT. This CDR3 spans 14 amino acids. Trimming removed 6 bases from V and 7 bases from J, with 15 bases in between. CDR3 sequence: CASRGRGWSEKLFF. The DNA for the CDR3 is TGTGCCAGCAGGGGCAGAGGGTGGAGTGAAAAACTGTTTTTT.

There are a few counts of this clone. The CDR3: CASSIQGLGLYNEQFF. As DNA, the CDR3 is TGCGCCAGCAGCATTCAGGGACTAGGGCTATACAATGAGCAGTTCTTC. This chain connects TRBV5-1 to TRBJ2-1; 8 positions agree with TRBD2. The V gene end was trimmed by 4 bases and the J gene end by 4 bases; junction bases not matched to a gene: 10. Germline V CDR1 and CDR2: SGHRS, YFSETQ. There are 16 residues in the CDR3.

The V call is TRBV5-1, the J call TRBJ2-3; a weak D match, TRBD2 (5 bases). From germline, CDR1 is SGHRS and CDR2 YFSETQ. The V gene lost 0 bases and the J gene lost 5 bases, with 19 bases spanning the gap. CDR3 size: 17 residues. In DNA, the CDR3 is TGCGCCAGCAGCTTGGATCTTCCGGGAAAAGGGATAGATACGCAGTATTTT. This codes for CASSLDLPGKGIDTQYF.

V usage is TRBV2 and J usage is TRBJ2-7; 7 bases line up with TRBD2. Looked up from germline, CDR1 is SNHLY and CDR2 is FYNNEI. V trimming: 4 bases; J trimming: 3 bases; junction bases outside the gene matches: 3. The CDR3 sequence is 13 residues long. DNA of the CDR3: TGTGCCAGCAGTGCGGCGGGGGACTACGAGCAGTACTTC. It encodes CASSAAGDYEQYF.

This chain uses TRBV19 with TRBJ1-6; D not resolved. CDR3 length equals 15 residues. The V end was cut by 1 base, the J end by 7 bases, with 11 bases between. CDR1 LNHDA and CDR2 SQIVND come from the germline V gene (reference sequence). The CDR3 protein is CASSIGYKENSPLHF. The CDR3 nucleotides read TGTGCCAGTAGTATAGGGTACAAAGAAAATTCACCCCTCCACTTT.

This chain joins TRBV15 and TRBJ2-1; the D gene is possibly TRBD2 (6 bases). V gave up 0 bases and J gave up 7 bases, with 10 bases separating them. Germline CDR1 is LNHNV and CDR2 is YYDKDF (reference sequence). CDR3 size: 14 residues. This CDR3 reads CATSRDLGGNEQFF. The DNA of the CDR3 is TGTGCCACCAGCAGAGATCTCGGGGGTAATGAGCAGTTCTTC.